The 12 T cell receptor beta chains reported below all come from one sample, sequenced in a study of T-cell memory formation after mild COVID-19. TCRdb reprocessed the 5' RACE reads via MiXCR and lists one record per CDR3 protein. Of 150,000 to 200,000 distinct CDR3 sequences listed, more than 9% are singletons. Material: PBMCs or a T cell subset sorted from them (not recorded which). The receptors were sampled from a man aged 18-30 years who had mild COVID-19 (a few samples of this study predate the infection). Cell type and time point are not known.

A few counts support this clonotype. This rearrangement joins TRBV4-2 to TRBJ1-1; 7 bases are shared with TRBD1. The germline CDR1 and CDR2 sequences are LGHNA and YNFKEQ. CDR3 size: 20 residues. Losses at the gene ends were 3 bases for V and 9 bases for J; bases not matched to a gene: 28. CDR3 nucleotide sequence: TGTGCCAGCAGCCACCAGGGGGGGTTTGGTGGTGGTTCGGTTGGGCCGAAAGCTTTCTTT. It encodes CASSHQGGFGGGSVGPKAFF.

The CDR3: CASSDGWVTDTQYF. The DNA for the CDR3 is TGTGCCAGCAGTGATGGATGGGTCACAGATACGCAGTATTTT. This chain connects TRBV2 to TRBJ2-3; D gene unclear. The V gene's germline CDR1 is SNHLY and CDR2 FYNNEI. The CDR3 has 14 residues. The V end lost 3 bases, the J end lost 2 bases, and 9 bases lay between the germline ends.

In this sample, this clonotype turned up a few times. This sequence joins TRBV11-1 and TRBJ2-3; D is ambiguous. This CDR3 comprises 15 residues. V was shortened by 4 bases and J by 2 bases, with 13 bases between the two germline ends. Germline values: CDR1 SGHAT, CDR2 FQDESV (reference sequence). The CDR3 loop reads CASSSPRKFTDTQYF. DNA for the CDR3: TGTGCCAGCAGCTCCCCTCGGAAATTCACAGATACGCAGTATTTT.

This clonotype occurred a few times. The chain links TRBV6-6 to TRBJ2-5; D is undetermined. Per the germline V gene, CDR1 is MNHNY and CDR2 is SVGAGI (reference sequence). Trimming took 6 bases from V and 7 from J, leaving 18 bases between them. The CDR3 sequence is 14 residues long. CDR3 loop: CASSANILGRTQYF. CDR3 in DNA: TGTGCCAGCAGCGCCAATATTCTCGGACGGACCCAGTACTTC.

The rearrangement uses TRBV24-1 and TRBJ2-3; D unclear. CDR1 KGHDR and CDR2 SFDVKD come from the germline V gene. Trimming removed 5 bases at V and 6 bases at J, with 5 bases between. The CDR3 covers 11 residues. The CDR3: CATSVGDTQYF. CDR3 in DNA: TGTGCCACCAGTGTGGGTGATACGCAGTATTTT.

This clonotype was counted between two and nine times. The chain joins TRBV5-4 to TRBJ2-7, with no clear D. Trimming pared 0 bases from V and 7 bases from J, leaving 14 bases between. Germline V gives CDR1 SGHNT, CDR2 YYREEE (reference sequence). This CDR3 comprises 14 residues. CDR3 sequence: CASSLVSSPGEQYF. CDR3 nucleotides: TGTGCCAGCAGCTTGGTTTCAAGCCCCGGGGAGCAGTACTTC.

This clonotype appeared a few times. The chain recombines TRBV4-2 with TRBJ2-5; D gene unclear. This CDR3 spans 12 amino acids. In germline, CDR1 is LGHNA, CDR2 YNFKEQ. V lost 0 bases and J 5 bases, leaving 4 bases between the germline ends. This chain's CDR3 is CASSQDMETQYF. The CDR3 DNA is TGTGCCAGCAGCCAAGATATGGAGACCCAGTACTTC.

This clonotype was seen only a few times. The gene calls are TRBV29-1 and TRBJ1-4, with D hard to call. Trimming removed 5 bases from V and 8 bases from J, with 9 bases in between. The CDR3 loop spans 11 amino acids. Germline values: CDR1 SQVTM, CDR2 ANQGSEA. Here the CDR3 DNA reads TGCAGCGTTAAACGGTGGGAAAAACTGTTTTTT. Amino acid sequence: CSVKRWEKLFF.

This clonotype has a handful of counts. V is TRBV7-2 and J is TRBJ1-6; D is undetermined. Germline lookup yields CDR1 SGHTA and CDR2 FQGNSA. CDR3 length: 15 residues. The V end was cut by 5 bases, the J end by 2 bases, with 10 bases between. CDR3 bases: TGTGCCAGCAGCGGCGGCGGTCCCTATAATTCACCCCTCCACTTT. Translating gives CASSGGGPYNSPLHF.

The chain recombines TRBV7-8 with TRBJ1-1; the D is unclear. V was clipped by 3 bases and J by 0 bases, with 17 bases between them. The CDR3 runs 17 residues. Germline CDR1 reads SGHVS; CDR2 reads FQNEAQ. CDR3 protein: CASSFSFDVSLNTEAFF. CDR3 DNA: TGTGCCAGCAGCTTTTCTTTTGATGTCAGTTTGAACACTGAAGCTTTCTTT. Using reference TRBV7-8 and TRBJ1-1 for the parts outside the CDR3, the full variable domain is GAGVSQSPRYKVAKRGQDVALRCDPISGHVSLFWYQQALGQGPEFLTYFQNEAQLDKSGLPSDRFFAERPEGSVSTLKIQRTQQEDSAVYLCASSFSFDVSLNTEAFFGQGTRLTVV.

The table lists this clonotype with a few counts. The chain recombines TRBV5-1 with TRBJ2-2; D not certain. The germline V and J ends were trimmed by 0 bases and 4 bases, with 7 bases remaining between them. The CDR3 contains 14 residues. From germline, CDR1 is SGHRS and CDR2 YFSETQ. The CDR3 region has the DNA TGCGCCAGCAGCTTGGCTCCTTCCACCGGGGAGCTGTTTTTT. It specifies CASSLAPSTGELFF.

This chain uses TRBV7-9 with TRBJ2-3; TRBD1 is a possible D gene (5 bases). Trimming took off 2 bases at V and 3 bases at J, with 15 bases between the two ends. The germline V gene encodes CDR1 SEHNR and CDR2 FQNEAQ (reference sequence). The CDR3 has 16 amino acids. The CDR3 DNA is TGTGCCAGCAGCTTACTTCCAGGGTTCGGGACAGATACGCAGTATTTT. This gives the protein CASSLLPGFGTDTQYF.